A single sample gave rise to the 23 T cell receptor beta chains below, sequenced in a study of early T cells in non-severe SARS-CoV-2 infection. MiXCR was run by TCRdb on the 5' RACE reads, yielding one entry per CDR3 protein. The repertoire holds about 83,000 distinct CDR3 sequences, more than 9% seen once, with 6.5% to 9% in the top ten. The source was whole blood, collected at baseline. Receptors were obtained from an adult who was a healthcare worker with PCR-confirmed SARS-CoV-2 infection or an uninfected control (not recorded which).

This clonotype occurred many times. A read error may produce the germline difference seen at one junction end. Here the CDR3 reads CVSSAGLGGYTF. DNA of the CDR3: TGTGTCAGCAGTGCGGGATTAGGGGGCTACACCTTC. This sequence joins TRBV28 and TRBJ1-2, with D uncertain. This CDR3 has 12 amino acids. Germline V gene data show CDR1 as MDHEN and CDR2 as SYDVKM.

V usage is TRBV4-1 and J usage is TRBJ2-1; no definite D call. V lost 4 bases to trimming and J lost 2 bases, with 15 bases between them. From germline, CDR1 is MGHRA and CDR2 YSYEKL. The CDR3 has 16 amino acids. The CDR3 DNA sequence: TGCGCCAGCAGCCGTGAGTACTCCCCGGCCTACAATGAGCAGTTCTTC. Residues: CASSREYSPAYNEQFF.

This chain uses TRBV28 with TRBJ1-2; D perhaps matches TRBD1 (5 bases). Germline CDR1 MDHEN, CDR2 SYDVKM. The CDR3 consists of 15 residues. V was trimmed by 3 bases and J by 4 bases, leaving 15 bases between them. The CDR3 spells CASSFIGSGSYGYTF. In nucleotides, the CDR3 is TGTGCCAGCAGTTTTATTGGGTCAGGGAGCTATGGCTACACCTTC.

V is TRBV29-1 and J is TRBJ2-3, with no clear D. V shed 7 bases and J shed 2 bases, with 19 bases lying between them. The length of the CDR3 is 15 residues. CDR1 SQVTM and CDR2 ANQGSEA come from the germline V gene. CDR3 loop: CSAHRGLTPTDTQYF. CDR3 nucleotides: TGCAGCGCTCATCGAGGCCTGACCCCCACAGATACGCAGTATTTT.

This clonotype was found a few times. This rearrangement joins TRBV4-2 to TRBJ2-4; no clear D gene. CDR3 length: 13 amino acids. The V gene lost 1 base and the J gene lost 5 bases, with 6 bases spanning the gap. Per the germline V gene, CDR1 is LGHNA and CDR2 is YNFKEQ. The CDR3 protein is CASSQGYENIQYF. The CDR3 nucleotides read TGTGCCAGCAGCCAAGGCTATGAAAACATTCAGTACTTC.

This clonotype was detected only a few times. V is TRBV28 and J is TRBJ1-5; D is ambiguous. With 5 bases removed from V and 6 bases from J, the gap between germline ends came to 11 bases. Germline-derived CDR1 and CDR2 are MDHEN and SYDVKM. The CDR3 runs to 13 residues. CDR3 protein: CASSPEFGQPQHF. CDR3 coding DNA: TGTGCCAGCAGTCCCGAATTTGGTCAGCCCCAGCATTTT.

The rearrangement uses TRBV6-6 and TRBJ1-3; 7 positions match TRBD1. CDR1 is MNHNY, CDR2 SVGAGI, per germline (reference sequence). The V and J ends lost 10 bases and 4 bases, in that order; junction bases with no gene match: 7. The length of the CDR3 is 13 residues. The CDR3 DNA is TGTGCCAAACAACAGGGGCTGGGAAACACCATATATTTT. Amino acids: CAKQQGLGNTIYF.

A few counts support this clonotype. V gene TRBV15 combines with J gene TRBJ1-3; 7 bases line up with TRBD1. CDR1 is LNHNV, CDR2 YYDKDF, per germline (reference sequence). The CDR3 loop spans 21 amino acids. V trimming: 5 bases; J trimming: 0 bases; junction bases outside the gene matches: 22. The CDR3 nucleotides read TGTGCCACCAGCTCCCACACCGGAGACAGGGAGGAGCTCCACTCTGGAAACACCATATATTTT. It yields the protein CATSSHTGDREELHSGNTIYF.

This sequence joins TRBV7-2 and TRBJ2-1; 11 bases match TRBD2. The ends lost 5 bases at V and 10 bases at J; junction bases unmatched: 7. The CDR3 contains 14 residues. CDR1 and CDR2 from the germline V gene are SGHTA and FQGNSA. CDR3: CASSPGTSGQEQFF. DNA of the CDR3: TGTGCCAGCAGCCCCGGGACTAGCGGTCAAGAGCAGTTCTTC.

This clonotype was seen a few times. The chain joins TRBV7-8 to TRBJ1-5, with D possibly matching TRBD1 (6 bases). Trimming stripped 5 bases from V and 0 bases from J, with 14 bases between. Per the germline V gene, CDR1 is SGHVS and CDR2 is FQNEAQ. The CDR3 contains 16 residues. CDR3 in amino acids: CASSPGEPHSNQPQHF. CDR3 bases: TGTGCCAGCAGCCCAGGGGAGCCCCATAGCAATCAGCCCCAGCATTTT.

This clonotype was counted at least ten times. The rearrangement links TRBV19 to TRBJ2-1; TRBD1 aligns across 7 bases. This CDR3 has 14 amino acids. The J segment lost 8 bases and the V segment lost 7 bases, leaving 11 bases of the junction unmatched. Germline CDR1 and CDR2: LNHDA and SQIVND (reference sequence). CDR3 nucleotide sequence: TGTGCCAGTAAGAAGTTACAGGGGCGCGATGAGCAGTTCTTC. It encodes CASKKLQGRDEQFF.

This clonotype was observed many times. The chain is built from TRBV2 and TRBJ2-1; D is ambiguous. This CDR3 is built from 14 residues. Trimming took off 9 bases at V and 10 bases at J, with 22 bases between the two ends. Germline V gene sequence: CDR1 SNHLY, CDR2 FYNNEI. The CDR3 reads CASQPAQTTWEQFF. Here the CDR3 DNA reads TGTGCCAGTCAGCCGGCCCAAACAACTTGGGAGCAGTTCTTC.

In this sample, this clonotype turned up many times. The rearrangement links TRBV7-9 to TRBJ1-1; D uncertain. This CDR3 is 13 amino acids long. Germline V CDR1 and CDR2: SEHNR, FQNEAQ (reference sequence). Trimming cost V 5 bases and J 4 bases, with 11 bases left between them. CDR3 residues: CASSPRIGTEAFF. CDR3 in DNA: TGTGCCAGCAGCCCGAGAATTGGCACTGAAGCTTTCTTT. The entire variable domain, with the rest obtained from reference TRBV7-9 and TRBJ1-1, is as follows: DTGVSQNPRHKITKRGQNVTFRCDPISEHNRLYWYRQTLGQGPEFLTYFQNEAQLEKSRLLSDRFSAERPKGSFSTLEIQRTEQGDSAMYLCASSPRIGTEAFFGQGTRLTVV.

This clonotype was detected a few times. J is TRBJ2-2 and V is TRBV5-1; 8 nucleotides agree with TRBD2. There are 16 residues in the CDR3. Germline lookup yields CDR1 SGHRS and CDR2 YFSETQ. Trimming removed 3 bases from V and 6 bases from J; junction bases left unmatched: 10. The CDR3: CASSSARGAGAGELFF. The CDR3 DNA sequence: TGCGCCAGCAGCTCTGCCAGGGGAGCGGGAGCCGGGGAGCTGTTTTTT. Combining the CDR3 with reference TRBV5-1 and TRBJ2-2 gives the whole variable domain KAGVTQTPRYLIKTRGQQVTLSCSPISGHRSVSWYQQTPGQGLQFLFEYFSETQRNKGNFPGRFSGRQFSNSRSEMNVSTLELGDSALYLCASSSARGAGAGELFFGEGSRLTVL.

As concerns this clonotype: The conserved final phenylalanine or tryptophan is absent from the CDR3, which likely points to a read error. The DNA is left out, because the CDR3 cannot be placed on it with certainty; the CDR3 is given as TCRdb lists it. The chain links TRBV21-1 to TRBJ2-1; TRBD2, the table's D call, was not compared with the DNA. TRBV21-1 is listed as a pseudogene. Termini included, the CDR3 measures 14 amino acids. The chain's CDR3 is CASSTGEFSGEQFS.

V usage is TRBV12-5 and J usage is TRBJ2-3, with D hard to call. The germline V and J ends were trimmed by 1 base and 4 bases, with 9 bases remaining between them. The CDR3 covers 14 residues. Germline lookup yields CDR1 LGHNT and CDR2 FRNRAP. Here the CDR3 DNA reads TGTGCTAGTGGTTTGGGGCTGATTCCAGATACGCAGTATTTT. Protein: CASGLGLIPDTQYF. The entire variable domain, with the rest obtained from reference TRBV12-5 and TRBJ2-3, is as follows: DARVTQTPRHKVTEMGQEVTMRCQPILGHNTVFWYRQTMMQGLELLAYFRNRAPLDDSGMPKDRFSAEMPDATLATLKIQPSEPRDSAVYFCASGLGLIPDTQYFGPGTRLTVL.

Only a few counts were recorded for this clonotype. V is TRBV28 and J is TRBJ1-1; 8 positions match TRBD1. V shed 2 bases and J 4 bases; nucleotides not matched to a gene: 3. Looked up from germline, CDR1 is MDHEN and CDR2 is SYDVKM. This CDR3 is 14 amino acids long. Here the CDR3 reads CASSLHTGGTEAFF. DNA of the CDR3: TGTGCCAGCAGTTTACATACAGGGGGCACTGAAGCTTTCTTT. Complete variable domain (other parts from reference TRBV28 and TRBJ1-1): DVKVTQSSRYLVKRTGEKVFLECVQDMDHENMFWYRQDPGLGLRLIYFSYDVKMKEKGDIPEGYSVSREKKERFSLILESASTNQTSMYLCASSLHTGGTEAFFGQGTRLTVV.

This clonotype was detected ten times or more. The chain uses TRBV20-1 and TRBJ2-1; 7 positions match TRBD2. Germline V gene sequence: CDR1 DFQATT, CDR2 SNEGSKA (reference sequence). The CDR3 covers 15 residues. Trimming took 3 bases from V and 4 from J; bases not matched to a gene: 9. Here the CDR3 DNA reads TGCAGTGCTAGGAAGAAGCGGGATCGGTACAATGAGCAGTTCTTC. Encoded protein: CSARKKRDRYNEQFF.

This clonotype was recorded at least ten times. This rearrangement joins TRBV7-3 to TRBJ2-1; 14 nucleotides agree with TRBD2. This CDR3 has 15 amino acids. J was trimmed by 9 bases and V by 6 bases; bases with no gene match: 7. From germline, CDR1 is SGHTA and CDR2 FQGTGA. CDR3 bases: TGTGCCAGCAGTTACACCGGGACTAGCGGGGGTGAGCAGTTCTTC. Its protein product is CASSYTGTSGGEQFF.

This clonotype appeared a few times. This rearrangement joins TRBV12-3 or TRBV12-4 to TRBJ1-6, with D maybe TRBD1 (5 bases). V was shortened by 6 bases and J by 10 bases, with 13 bases between the two germline ends. The CDR3 length is 13 residues. The CDR3 is CASSPRGGSPLHF. The CDR3 bases are TGTGCCAGCAGCCCAAGGGGCGGGTCACCCCTCCACTTT.

This clonotype was observed many times. The rearrangement links TRBV7-3 to TRBJ2-7, with no clear D. Trimming removed 5 bases from V and 6 bases from J, with 17 bases in between. This CDR3 comprises 14 residues. Germline V CDR1 and CDR2: SGHTA, FQGTGA. The CDR3 sequence is CASSPTTATSEQYF. The DNA for the CDR3 is TGTGCCAGCAGCCCTACGACGGCCACCAGCGAGCAGTACTTC.

This clonotype was recorded many times. For the CDR3, the DNA is TGTGCCAGCGGGTTTACCGGCTTGGTTGGTGAAAAACTGTTTTTT. As protein: CASGFTGLVGEKLFF. This chain connects TRBV7-2 to TRBJ1-4, with unresolved D. Trimming took off 8 bases at V and 7 bases at J, with 20 bases between the two ends. The CDR3 consists of 15 residues. Germline V gene lookup returns CDR1 SGHTA and CDR2 FQGNSA.

This clonotype was observed a few times. The gene calls are TRBV28 and TRBJ2-5; D is unresolved. Looked up from germline, CDR1 is MDHEN and CDR2 is SYDVKM. V was trimmed by 7 bases and J by 4 bases, leaving 19 bases between them. The CDR3 length is 15 residues. CDR3 DNA: TGTGCCAGCACCCCCCTCCCGGAGACGGGAGAGACCCAGTACTTC. Its translation is CASTPLPETGETQYF.